This passage covers 13 T cell receptor beta chains from one sample sequenced in a study of shared clonotypes between healthy human individuals. The data were produced by immunoSEQ multiplex PCR, yet TCRdb's version contains in-frame clones alone and is incomplete. The sample consists of 1,500,000 or so clones, 98% to 99% of them appearing once. What was sequenced was naive CD4+ T cells sorted from blood. The sample's subset: CD45RA+ positively selected. These receptor sequences come from a man younger than 45 in good health.

The CDR3 spells CASSLVPSYEQYF. The CDR3 region has the DNA TGTGCCAGCAGCTTAGTGCCATCCTACGAGCAGTACTTC. The chain carries TRBV7-3 and TRBJ2-7; D not resolved. The CDR3 is 13 amino acids. CDR1 and CDR2 (germline): SGHTA, FQGTGA. The V end lost 2 bases, the J end lost 1 base, and 6 bases lay between the germline ends. Full variable domain (remainder filled in from reference TRBV7-3 and TRBJ2-7): GAGVSQTPSNKVTEKGKYVELRCDPISGHTALYWYRQSLGQGPEFLIYFQGTGAADDSGLPNDRFFAVRPEGSVSTLKIQRTERGDSAVYLCASSLVPSYEQYFGPGTRLTVT.

This sequence joins TRBV14 and TRBJ2-7; no firm D call. Germline V gives CDR1 SGHDN, CDR2 FVKESK. Trimming removed 1 base from V and 5 bases from J, with 6 bases in between. The CDR3 totals 12 residues. In DNA, the CDR3 is TGTGCCAGCAGCCAAGTCCCCAACGAGCAGTACTTC. Translated, it gives CASSQVPNEQYF. The full variable domain, in which reference TRBV14 and TRBJ2-7 provide the parts outside the CDR3, is EAGVTQFPSHSVIEKGQTVTLRCDPISGHDNLYWYRRVMGKEIKFLLHFVKESKQDESGMPNNRFLAERTGGTYSTLKVQPAELEDSGVYFCASSQVPNEQYFGPGTRLTVT.

This clone has only one observation. The chain recombines TRBV28 with TRBJ2-3; D remains unclear. Trimming stripped 7 bases from V and 10 bases from J, with 12 bases between. CDR1 and CDR2 (germline): MDHEN, SYDVKM. This CDR3 comprises 11 residues. In nucleotides, the CDR3 is TGTGCCAGCATCCACACGGGTCCGCAGTATTTT. Translated, it gives CASIHTGPQYF.

V usage is TRBV28 and J usage is TRBJ2-2; D is perhaps TRBD1 (6 bases). Germline CDR1 reads MDHEN; CDR2 reads SYDVKM. With 4 bases removed from V and 4 bases from J, the gap between germline ends came to 10 bases. The CDR3 sequence is 14 residues long. The CDR3 DNA reads as TGTGCCAGCAGTTCCGGGACAACCACCGGGGAGCTGTTTTTT. Translation: CASSSGTTTGELFF.

Note on this clone: Other DNA sequences of this sample code for an identical CDR3. The chain couples TRBV5-1 to TRBJ2-7; D is uncertain. V was cut by 0 bases and J by 3 bases, with 7 bases left in between. CDR1 is SGHRS and CDR2 is YFSETQ in the germline V gene. The CDR3 spans 13 residues. CDR3: CASSLVLNYEQYF. CDR3 bases: TGCGCCAGCAGCTTGGTTCTAAACTACGAGCAGTACTTC.

V is TRBV5-1 and J is TRBJ2-1, with D maybe TRBD1 (6 bases). Trimming shortened V by 4 bases and J by 7 bases, and 18 bases separated the two germline ends. Germline CDR1 reads SGHRS; CDR2 reads YFSETQ. The length of the CDR3 is 15 residues. The CDR3 here is CASSGTGSKDNEQFF. The CDR3 DNA is TGCGCCAGCAGCGGAACAGGGTCTAAGGATAATGAGCAGTTCTTC.

J is TRBJ2-7 and V is TRBV10-3; 9 positions match TRBD1. V lost 2 bases and J lost 6; bases outside the gene matches: 5. Germline CDR1 is ENHRY and CDR2 is SYGVKD. This CDR3 contains 14 residues. The CDR3 nucleotides are TGTGCCATCAGTGAGGGACAGGGGAGGGGCGAGCAGTACTTC. Its protein is CAISEGQGRGEQYF.

The chain links TRBV15 to TRBJ1-2, with TRBD1 as a possible D gene (6 bases). Germline CDR1 and CDR2: LNHNV and YYDKDF (reference sequence). The V and J ends lost 1 base and 8 bases respectively, with 11 bases between them. The length of the CDR3 is 13 residues. Here the CDR3 reads CATSRAGQRGYTF. The CDR3 DNA reads TGTGCCACCAGCAGAGCTGGACAGCGCGGCTACACCTTC.

The V and J genes are TRBV28 and TRBJ2-7; no clear D gene. CDR1 and CDR2 (germline): MDHEN, SYDVKM. V was clipped by 6 bases and J by 5 bases, with 11 bases between them. The CDR3 has 12 residues. CDR3 nucleotides: TGTGCCAGCAGCCCTTCCCGGGACGAGCAGTACTTC. This sequence encodes CASSPSRDEQYF.

The J gene is TRBJ2-3, the V gene TRBV10-1; D is tentatively TRBD1 or TRBD2 (5 bases each). CDR3 length: 15 residues. Deletions cut 5 bases from V and 6 bases from J, with 18 bases between. Germline CDR1 WNHNN, CDR2 SYGVQD (reference sequence). CDR3 DNA sequence: TGCGCCAGCAGTAGGGGCGGAGGAATGGTGGATACGCAGTATTTT. Translating it yields CASSRGGGMVDTQYF.

The chain's CDR3 is CASSDPNTEAFF. CDR3 nucleotides: TGTGCCAGCAGTGATCCGAACACTGAAGCTTTCTTT. V is TRBV6-1 and J is TRBJ1-1; no clear D gene. The CDR3 is 12 residues long. The V end lost 3 bases, the J end lost 1 base, and 3 bases lay between the germline ends. Germline V lookup: CDR1 MNHNS, CDR2 SASEGT.

The chain links TRBV2 to TRBJ2-1; the D gene is possibly TRBD2 (6 bases). Germline V gene lookup returns CDR1 SNHLY and CDR2 FYNNEI. The CDR3 is 19 residues long. Deletions cut 5 bases from V and 1 base from J, with 24 bases between. CDR3 loop: CASSQVVIPRESSYNEQFF. The CDR3 region has the DNA TGTGCCAGCAGTCAAGTAGTGATCCCCCGGGAGTCGTCCTACAATGAGCAGTTCTTC.

The genes are TRBV7-9 and TRBJ1-1, with 7 positions matching TRBD1. Germline CDR1 and CDR2: SEHNR and FQNEAQ (reference sequence). The CDR3 consists of 12 residues. Unmatched junction bases numbered 3, after V lost 5 bases and J lost 6 bases. The CDR3: CASSQDRPEAFF. In DNA, the CDR3 is TGTGCCAGCAGCCAGGACAGGCCTGAAGCTTTCTTT.